Given below is one T cell receptor beta chain in context. The antigen is unknown. The assay was immunoSEQ multiplex PCR, and TCRdb's table has in-frame clones only and misses some. This sample has 100,000 to 150,000 clones, with 85% to 90% found just once. This specimen belongs to a study of cytomegalovirus exposure and HLA in healthy donors. Findings of the study overall: Subsequent analysis revealed that first-cohort TCR clusters tended to co-occur in the roughly 120 validation repertoires.

CDR1 is SGHNT, CDR2 YYREEE, per germline (reference sequence). Trimming took off 0 bases at V and 4 bases at J, with 13 bases between the two ends. This CDR3 comprises 15 residues. The chain links TRBV5-4 to TRBJ1-2; tentatively, D is TRBD1 (6 bases). This receptor was identified in a man aged 25 to 40 in good health and CMV-seronegative. The sample taken for sequencing was PBMCs. The DNA of the CDR3 is TGTGCCAGCAGCTTGGTAGGGGGGGCAGGCTATGGCTACACCTTC. This codes for CASSLVGGAGYGYTF. Based on the CDR3 plus reference TRBV5-4 and TRBJ1-2, the full variable domain is ETGVTQSPTHLIKTRGQQVTLRCSSQSGHNTVSWYQQALGQGPQFIFQYYREEENGRGNFPPRFSGLQFPNYSSELNVNALELDDSALYLCASSLVGGAGYGYTFGSGTRLTVV.